These 5 T cell receptor beta chains originate from one sample sequenced in a study of T cells in Graves' hyperthyroidism and ophthalmopathy (dated by TCRdb to between 2019 and 2020). Receptors were amplified or captured by multiplex PCR. Data came from an Illumina HiSeq 2000. TCR beta CDR3 regions were amplified from RNA transcripts. The first round of RT-PCR for the TCR CDR3 was performed with the HTBI primer set and the Qiagen OneStep RT-PCR kit. TCRdb reanalyzed the raw reads on its own, using fastp at Q25 for trimming and MiXCR for clone calling, and kept in-frame beta chains. Rows with a matching CDR3 protein are joined into one entry that keeps the most common DNA and genes. The sample data list 350,000 to 400,000 distinct CDR3 sequences, and about 18% of these were observed just once. About 4% of the sample is in the top ten clones. Material for sequencing was blood. Receptor source: a woman younger than 30 with Graves' hyperthyroidism.

The chain has TRBV20-1 and TRBJ2-4, with 10 bases aligning to TRBD1. Germline loops: CDR1 DFQATT, CDR2 SNEGSKA (reference sequence). The CDR3 is 13 residues long. The V segment lost 3 bases and the J segment 7 bases; nucleotides outside the gene matches: 3. The CDR3 spells CSASRTGGNIQYF. CDR3 DNA: TGCAGTGCTAGCCGGACAGGGGGTAACATTCAGTACTTC.

The CDR3 nucleotides read TGTGCCAGCAGCGGCTTTGGGTCTGGTGGGGAGCTGTTTTTT. Translating it yields CASSGFGSGGELFF. The V call is TRBV5-4, the J call TRBJ2-2; D is undetermined. This CDR3 has 14 amino acids. Germline V gene lookup returns CDR1 SGHNT and CDR2 YYREEE (reference sequence). The ends were cut back, 4 bases at V and 8 bases at J, with 15 bases in the middle.

The J gene is TRBJ1-5, the V gene TRBV28, with D uncertain. The germline V and J ends were trimmed by 7 bases and 0 bases, with 10 bases remaining between them. In germline, CDR1 is MDHEN, CDR2 SYDVKM. There are 14 residues in the CDR3. The CDR3 DNA follows: TGTGCCAGCAACCCTGACATTAGCAATCAGCCCCAGCATTTT. Its protein is CASNPDISNQPQHF.

This clonotype was picked up many times. This chain connects TRBV28 to TRBJ2-4, with D perhaps TRBD1 (8 bases). Germline V gene data show CDR1 as MDHEN and CDR2 as SYDVKM. Trimming cost V 4 bases and J 6 bases, with 16 bases left between them. The CDR3 is 15 amino acids. The CDR3 DNA is TGTGCCAGCAGTTCCCCAGGGGGCGGGAGAAACATTCAGTACTTC. Translation: CASSSPGGGRNIQYF.

The rearrangement uses TRBV12-3 or TRBV12-4 and TRBJ1-6; tentative D call: TRBD1 (6 bases). This CDR3 contains 14 residues. V gave up 5 bases and J gave up 8 bases, with 13 bases separating them. CDR3 nucleotide sequence: TGTGCCAGCAGTACACAGGGTTTTGATTCACCCCTCCACTTT. It is translated as CASSTQGFDSPLHF.